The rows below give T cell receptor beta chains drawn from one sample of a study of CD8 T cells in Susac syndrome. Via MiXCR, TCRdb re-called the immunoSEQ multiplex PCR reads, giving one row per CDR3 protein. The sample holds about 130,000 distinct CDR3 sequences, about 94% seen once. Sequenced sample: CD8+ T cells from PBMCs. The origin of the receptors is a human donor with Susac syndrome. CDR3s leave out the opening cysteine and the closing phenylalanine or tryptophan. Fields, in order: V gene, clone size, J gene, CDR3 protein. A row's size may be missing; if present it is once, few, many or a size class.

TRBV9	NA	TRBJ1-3	ASSVAEASGNTIY
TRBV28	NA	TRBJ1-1	ASSPNTEAF
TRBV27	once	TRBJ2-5	ASSLVKQETQY
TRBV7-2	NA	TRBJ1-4	ASSPRTWHEKLF
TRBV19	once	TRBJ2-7	ASSGGQSSYEQY
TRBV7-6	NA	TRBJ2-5	ASSHGQGGETQY
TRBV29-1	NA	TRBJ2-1	SARASDSYNEQF
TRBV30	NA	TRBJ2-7	AYTGSGAYEQY
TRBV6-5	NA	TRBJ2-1	ASSYSNSGGYYNEQF
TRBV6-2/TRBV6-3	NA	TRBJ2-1	ASSRTRTGGEQF
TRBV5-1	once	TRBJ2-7	ASSLAGQDNFYEQY
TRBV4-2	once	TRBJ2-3	ASSQPGGASTDTQY
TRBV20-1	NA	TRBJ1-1	SAPTRDSASPEAF
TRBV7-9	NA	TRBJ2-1	ASSGGTSGRIEQF
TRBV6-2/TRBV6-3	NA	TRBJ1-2	ASSSLSGDNDGYT
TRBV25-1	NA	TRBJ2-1	ASSEAEIPNEQF